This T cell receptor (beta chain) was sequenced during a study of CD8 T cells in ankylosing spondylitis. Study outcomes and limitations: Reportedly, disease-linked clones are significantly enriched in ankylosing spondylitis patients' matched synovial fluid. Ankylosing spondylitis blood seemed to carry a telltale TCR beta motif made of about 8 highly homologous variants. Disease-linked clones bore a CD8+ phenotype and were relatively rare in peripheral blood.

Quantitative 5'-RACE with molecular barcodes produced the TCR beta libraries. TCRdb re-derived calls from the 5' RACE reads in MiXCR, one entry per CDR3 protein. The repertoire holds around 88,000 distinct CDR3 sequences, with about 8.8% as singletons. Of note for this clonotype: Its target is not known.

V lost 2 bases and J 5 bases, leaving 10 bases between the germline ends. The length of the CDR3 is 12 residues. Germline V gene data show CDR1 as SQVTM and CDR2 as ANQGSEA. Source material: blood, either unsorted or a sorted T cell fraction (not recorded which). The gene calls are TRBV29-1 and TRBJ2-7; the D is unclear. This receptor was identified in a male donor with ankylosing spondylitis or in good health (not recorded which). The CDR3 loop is CSVEPPGNEQYF. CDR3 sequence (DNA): TGCAGCGTTGAACCCCCCGGAAACGAGCAGTACTTC.